The clone carrying this T cell receptor beta chain was observed many times. TCRdb itself ran the 5' RACE reads through MiXCR, one entry per CDR3 protein. The table has about 50,000 distinct CDR3 sequences, more than 9.5% seen once. The CDR3 loop spans 16 amino acids. V shed 4 bases and J shed 4 bases, with 19 bases lying between them. From germline, CDR1 is SGHDN and CDR2 FVKESK. The sample belongs to a study of early T cells in non-severe SARS-CoV-2 infection. This sequence was found in an adult who was a healthcare worker with PCR-confirmed SARS-CoV-2 infection or an uninfected control (not recorded which). The sequenced sample was whole blood. The V and J genes are TRBV14 and TRBJ2-5, with TRBD2 as a possible D gene (6 bases). The CDR3 coding sequence is TGTGCCAGCAGCCCTGGACGGAGGGGCACGGGAGAGACCCAGTACTTC. It specifies CASSPGRRGTGETQYF.